This T cell receptor (beta chain) was retrieved from a study of blood T cell repertoires in COVID-19. Study-level background: Acute and convalescent COVID-19 specimens originated in the United States, Italy and Spain. PBMCs, B-cell-depleted T cells, or T cells provided the cDNA or gDNA that made up the material.

The CDR3 is made up of 14 amino acids. V lost 5 bases and J 2 bases, leaving 13 bases between the germline ends. CDR1 and CDR2 (germline): MNHEY, SVGEGT. In the original workflow: For nucleated cells, counts were estimated from reference gene primer amplification. Only in-frame clones appear in the TCRdb table, and some are missing; sequencing was by immunoSEQ multiplex PCR. The DNA was the basis for D and trimming; V, J and clone size are from that table. Here the sample spans tens of thousands of clones, 75% to 85% being singletons. The TCR was taken from a human donor in a cohort sampled during active COVID-19. V usage is TRBV6-2 or TRBV6-3 and J usage is TRBJ2-7; weak D call: TRBD2 (6 bases). Sequences were obtained from peripheral blood. The DNA for the CDR3 is TGTGCCAGCAGTCTCCTTAGCGGACCCTACGAGCAGTACTTC. This encodes CASSLLSGPYEQYF.